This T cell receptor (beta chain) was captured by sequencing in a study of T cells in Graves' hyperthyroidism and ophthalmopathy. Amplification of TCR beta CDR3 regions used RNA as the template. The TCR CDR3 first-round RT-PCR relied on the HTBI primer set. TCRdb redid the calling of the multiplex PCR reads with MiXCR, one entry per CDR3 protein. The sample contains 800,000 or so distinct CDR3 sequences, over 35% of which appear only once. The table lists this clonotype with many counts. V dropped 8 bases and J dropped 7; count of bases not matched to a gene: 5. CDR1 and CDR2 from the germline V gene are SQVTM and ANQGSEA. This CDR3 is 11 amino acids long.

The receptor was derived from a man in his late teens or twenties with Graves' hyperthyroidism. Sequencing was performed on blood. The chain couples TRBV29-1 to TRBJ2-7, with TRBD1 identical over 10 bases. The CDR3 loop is CSTGTGEEQYF. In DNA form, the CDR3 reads TGCAGCACCGGGACAGGGGAGGAGCAGTACTTC.